The 11 T cell receptor beta chains below were found in one sample sequenced in a study of blood T cell repertoires in COVID-19. Produced via immunoSEQ multiplex PCR; TCRdb's table is partial and in-frame only. The table lists around 280,000 clones, 75% to 90% of them singletons. The sequencing sample was made of PBMCs or T cells enriched from blood (not recorded which). The receptors were gathered from a woman in her thirties or forties who had recovered from COVID-19.

The chain carries TRBV4-1 and TRBJ2-5, with TRBD2 matching 10 bases. The V gene's germline CDR1 is MGHRA and CDR2 YSYEKL. J gave up 5 bases and V 1 base, and 7 bases lay outside the gene matches. The CDR3 has 16 residues. Written as DNA, the CDR3 is TGCGCCAGCAGCCAAGGGCAAGCGGGGGGGTCGGAGACCCAGTACTTC. It encodes CASSQGQAGGSETQYF.

The rearrangement links TRBV5-1 to TRBJ2-3; D uncertain. Looked up from germline, CDR1 is SGHRS and CDR2 is YFSETQ. Trimming took off 4 bases at V and 2 bases at J, with 11 bases between the two ends. This CDR3 is 14 amino acids long. The CDR3 sequence is CASSDPRLTDTQYF. The CDR3 DNA reads TGCGCCAGCAGCGACCCCCGACTCACAGATACGCAGTATTTT. Combining the CDR3 with reference TRBV5-1 and TRBJ2-3 gives the whole variable domain KAGVTQTPRYLIKTRGQQVTLSCSPISGHRSVSWYQQTPGQGLQFLFEYFSETQRNKGNFPGRFSGRQFSNSRSEMNVSTLELGDSALYLCASSDPRLTDTQYFGPGTRLTVL.

The chain is built from TRBV5-1 and TRBJ2-3, with D possibly TRBD2 on 5 matching bases. The length of the CDR3 is 15 residues. The germline CDR1 and CDR2 sequences are SGHRS and YFSETQ. Trimming removed 0 bases at V and 2 bases at J, with 10 bases between. CDR3 DNA: TGCGCCAGCAGCTTGGCAAGCGGTACCACAGATACGCAGTATTTT. This encodes CASSLASGTTDTQYF.

With regard to this clone: Other nucleotide sequences in the sample specify the same CDR3. This chain joins TRBV5-1 and TRBJ2-5; 9 bases line up with TRBD1. The germline V gene encodes CDR1 SGHRS and CDR2 YFSETQ. Trimming cost V 2 bases and J 4 bases; bases outside gene matches: 3. The CDR3 has 14 amino acids. In DNA, the CDR3 is TGCGCCAGCAGCTTCCGACAGGGGGGAGAGACCCAGTACTTC. This gives the protein CASSFRQGGETQYF. The full variable domain, rest sourced from reference TRBV5-1 and TRBJ2-5, is KAGVTQTPRYLIKTRGQQVTLSCSPISGHRSVSWYQQTPGQGLQFLFEYFSETQRNKGNFPGRFSGRQFSNSRSEMNVSTLELGDSALYLCASSFRQGGETQYFGPGTRLLVL.

The V call is TRBV15, the J call TRBJ1-2; TRBD1 matches 12 bases. CDR1 is LNHNV, CDR2 YYDKDF, per germline (reference sequence). This CDR3 spans 16 amino acids. Unmatched junction bases numbered 4, after V lost 2 bases and J lost 3 bases. DNA for the CDR3: TGTGCCACCAGCAGAACCGGGACAGGGGGCTACTATGGCTACACCTTC. Protein: CATSRTGTGGYYGYTF.

The rearrangement joins TRBV3-1 (or the pseudogene TRBV3-2) to TRBJ2-5; 12 bases map to TRBD2. V dropped 0 bases and J dropped 5; count of bases not matched to a gene: 4. The CDR3 loop spans 16 amino acids. Germline lookup yields CDR1 LGHDT and CDR2 YNNKEL (reference sequence). This CDR3 is CASSQDRLAGGETQYF. The CDR3 coding sequence is TGTGCCAGCAGCCAAGACCGGCTAGCGGGGGGGGAGACCCAGTACTTC.

The chain joins TRBV11-2 to TRBJ2-3; TRBD1 aligns across 9 bases. The CDR3 length is 15 residues. The ends lost 6 bases at V and 3 bases at J; junction bases unmatched: 7. Germline V lookup: CDR1 SGHAT, CDR2 FQNNGV. The chain's CDR3 is CASRGQGTGTDTQYF. Written as DNA, the CDR3 is TGTGCCAGCAGAGGGCAAGGGACAGGGACAGATACGCAGTATTTT.

Of note for this clone: A read error may produce the germline difference seen at one junction end. The J gene is TRBJ2-2, the V gene TRBV7-7, with D perhaps matching TRBD1 (5 bases). This CDR3 region has 14 residues. Germline assignment: CDR1 SSHAT and CDR2 FNYEAQ (reference sequence). The CDR3 coding sequence is TGTGCTAGCAGCTTAACAGGAAACACCGGGGAGCTGTTTTTT. This translates into CASSLTGNTGELFF.

This clone was observed once. V is TRBV5-1 and J is TRBJ1-3; 8 nucleotides match TRBD1. This CDR3 has 16 amino acids. The V segment lost 2 bases and the J segment 4 bases; nucleotides outside the gene matches: 8. In germline, CDR1 is SGHRS, CDR2 YFSETQ. CDR3 amino acids: CASSFDRQGIGNTIYF. The DNA for the CDR3 is TGCGCCAGCAGCTTTGACCGACAGGGGATAGGAAACACCATATATTTT.

J is TRBJ1-2 and V is TRBV5-5; 8 positions agree with TRBD1. CDR3 size: 13 residues. V shed 4 bases and J 13 bases; nucleotides not matched to a gene: 12. Germline values: CDR1 SGHKS, CDR2 YYEKEE (reference sequence). CDR3 loop: CASSIGQGTGCTF. The CDR3 nucleotides read TGTGCCAGCAGCATCGGACAGGGAACGGGGTGCACCTTC.

The chain links TRBV5-5 to TRBJ2-7; a weak D match, TRBD1 (6 bases). The CDR3 has 16 residues. The germline V gene encodes CDR1 SGHKS and CDR2 YYEKEE (reference sequence). With 0 bases removed from V and 3 bases from J, the gap between germline ends came to 16 bases. The CDR3, as DNA: TGTGCCAGCAGCTTGGGTAGGGGGAAGCTAGACTACGAGCAGTACTTC. This encodes CASSLGRGKLDYEQYF. The whole variable domain, filled in from reference TRBV5-5 and TRBJ2-7, reads DAGVTQSPTHLIKTRGQQVTLRCSPISGHKSVSWYQQVLGQGPQFIFQYYEKEERGRGNFPDRFSARQFPNYSSELNVNALLLGDSALYLCASSLGRGKLDYEQYFGPGTRLTVT.